The entry below gives a single T cell receptor (beta chain) sequence along with its context. This record belongs to a study of blood T cell repertoires in COVID-19. The overall study: Italy, Spain and the United States were the sources of the convalescent and acute COVID-19 samples. PBMCs, B-cell-depleted T cells, or T cells were the source of the cDNA or gDNA that made up the material.

In the original analysis: For nucleated cells, counts were estimated from reference gene primer amplification. Sequenced by immunoSEQ multiplex PCR; TCRdb stores in-frame clones only, minus some. The D gene and trimming were derived from the DNA, and the V and J assignments and clone size from that table. Among 250,000 to 300,000 clones listed, about nine tenths were seen once. CDR1 is SGHNT, CDR2 YYREEE, per germline (reference sequence). V was clipped by 4 bases and J by 4 bases, with 18 bases between them. CDR3 length equals 15 residues. This sequence joins TRBV5-4 and TRBJ2-7; D gene uncertain. Sequenced input: peripheral blood. This TCR came from a woman aged 45-65 years who had recovered from COVID-19. The CDR3 DNA is TGTGCCAGCAGCCCGGCAGCTAGGCAAGGATACGAGCAGTACTTC. Its translation: CASSPAARQGYEQYF.